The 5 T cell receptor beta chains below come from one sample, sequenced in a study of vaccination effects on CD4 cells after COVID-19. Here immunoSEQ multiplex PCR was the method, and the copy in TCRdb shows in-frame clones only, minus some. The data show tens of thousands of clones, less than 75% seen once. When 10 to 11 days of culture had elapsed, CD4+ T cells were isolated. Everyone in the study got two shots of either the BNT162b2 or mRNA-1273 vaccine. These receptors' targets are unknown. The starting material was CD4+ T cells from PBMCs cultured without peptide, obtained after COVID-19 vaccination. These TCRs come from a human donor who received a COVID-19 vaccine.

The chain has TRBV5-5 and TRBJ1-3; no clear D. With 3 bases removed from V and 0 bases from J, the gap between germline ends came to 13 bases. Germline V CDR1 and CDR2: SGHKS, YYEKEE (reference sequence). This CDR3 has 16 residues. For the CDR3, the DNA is TGTGCCAGCAGCTCCACTCACCTAAGCTCTGGAAACACCATATATTTT. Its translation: CASSSTHLSSGNTIYF. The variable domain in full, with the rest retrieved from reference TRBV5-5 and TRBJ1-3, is DAGVTQSPTHLIKTRGQQVTLRCSPISGHKSVSWYQQVLGQGPQFIFQYYEKEERGRGNFPDRFSARQFPNYSSELNVNALLLGDSALYLCASSSTHLSSGNTIYFGEGSWLTVV.

In DNA, the CDR3 is TGCGCCAGCAGCCAAGGAGGGACTGATAATGAAAAACTGTTTTTT. This codes for CASSQGGTDNEKLFF. This chain uses TRBV4-3 with TRBJ1-4; tentatively, D is TRBD1 (5 bases). The CDR3 has 15 residues. Trimming left V 1 base short and J 4 bases short, with 10 bases between. CDR1 and CDR2 (germline): LGHNA, YSLEER.

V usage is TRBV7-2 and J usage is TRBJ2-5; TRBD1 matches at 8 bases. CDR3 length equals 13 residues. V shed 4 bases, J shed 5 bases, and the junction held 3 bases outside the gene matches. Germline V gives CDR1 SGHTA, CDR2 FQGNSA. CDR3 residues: CASSSGGAETQYF. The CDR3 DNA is TGTGCCAGCAGCTCAGGGGGCGCGGAGACCCAGTACTTC.

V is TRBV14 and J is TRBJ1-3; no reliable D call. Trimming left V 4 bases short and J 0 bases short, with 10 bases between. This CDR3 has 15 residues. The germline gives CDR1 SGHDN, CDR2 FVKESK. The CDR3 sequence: CASSPLGFSGNTIYF. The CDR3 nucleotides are TGTGCCAGCAGCCCCCTGGGGTTCTCTGGAAACACCATATATTTT.

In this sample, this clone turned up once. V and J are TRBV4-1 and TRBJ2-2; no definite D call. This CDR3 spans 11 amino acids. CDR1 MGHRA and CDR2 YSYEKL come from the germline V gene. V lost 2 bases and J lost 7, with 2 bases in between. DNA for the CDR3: TGCGCCAGCAGCCAAAGCGGGGAGCTGTTTTTT. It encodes CASSQSGELFF.